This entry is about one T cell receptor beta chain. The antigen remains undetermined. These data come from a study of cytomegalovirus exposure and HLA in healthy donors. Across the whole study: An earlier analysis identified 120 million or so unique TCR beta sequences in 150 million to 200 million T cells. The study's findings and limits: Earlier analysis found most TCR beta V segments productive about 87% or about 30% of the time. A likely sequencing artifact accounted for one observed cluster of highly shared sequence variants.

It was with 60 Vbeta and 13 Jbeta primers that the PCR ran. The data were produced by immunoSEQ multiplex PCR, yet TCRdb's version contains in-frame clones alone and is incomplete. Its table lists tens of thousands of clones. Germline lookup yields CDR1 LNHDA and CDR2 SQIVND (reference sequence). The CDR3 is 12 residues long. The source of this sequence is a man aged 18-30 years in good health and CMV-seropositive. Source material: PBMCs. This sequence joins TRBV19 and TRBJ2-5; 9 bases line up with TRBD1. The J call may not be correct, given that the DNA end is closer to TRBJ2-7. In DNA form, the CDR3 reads TGTGCCAGTCGACAGGGGGCCTACGAGCAGTACTTC. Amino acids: CASRQGAYEQYF.